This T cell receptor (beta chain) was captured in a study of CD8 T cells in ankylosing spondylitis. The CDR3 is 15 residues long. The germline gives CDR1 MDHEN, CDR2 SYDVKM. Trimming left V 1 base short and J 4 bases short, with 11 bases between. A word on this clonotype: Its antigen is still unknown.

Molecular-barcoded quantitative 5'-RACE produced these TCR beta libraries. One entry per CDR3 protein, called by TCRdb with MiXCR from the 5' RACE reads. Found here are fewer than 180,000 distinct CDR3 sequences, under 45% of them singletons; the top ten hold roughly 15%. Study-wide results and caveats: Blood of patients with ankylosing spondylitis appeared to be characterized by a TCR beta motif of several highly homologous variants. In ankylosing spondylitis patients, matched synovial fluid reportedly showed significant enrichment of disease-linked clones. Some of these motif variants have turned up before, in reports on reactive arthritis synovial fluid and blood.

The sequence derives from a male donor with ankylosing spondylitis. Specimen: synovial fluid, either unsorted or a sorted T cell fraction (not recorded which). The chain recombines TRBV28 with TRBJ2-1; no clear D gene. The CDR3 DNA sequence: TGTGCCAGCAGTTTATCCGGGTTTTTTTACAATGAGCAGTTCTTC. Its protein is CASSLSGFFYNEQFF. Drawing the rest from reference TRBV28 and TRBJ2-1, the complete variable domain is DVKVTQSSRYLVKRTGEKVFLECVQDMDHENMFWYRQDPGLGLRLIYFSYDVKMKEKGDIPEGYSVSREKKERFSLILESASTNQTSMYLCASSLSGFFYNEQFFGPGTRLTVL.